The source of this T cell receptor beta chain is a study of post-analysis software for immune sequencing data (dated by TCRdb to between 2015 and 2016). Context from the whole study: The recorded disease courses included relapsing-remitting, secondary progressive and progressive-relapsing multiple sclerosis, and some patients had no subtype annotation. The patient repertoires were compared against approximately twelve previously published healthy control repertoires obtained from donors aged about 6 to 26 years. A subset of samples was prepared in parallel using single-end sample barcoding, then pooled and co-amplified after Illumina adapter ligation. The research as a whole found: The control group was slightly older than the multiple sclerosis patient group. Roughly 5 TRBV segments, including TRBV5-6, TRBV5-1 and TRBV20-1, were significantly more frequent in patients than controls. Multiple sclerosis patients had significantly lower normalized Chao1 diversity than controls, a result that suggests substantial peripheral T-cell clonal expansion. Strong co-clustering of samples prepared in the same batch was shown by direct clustering with F measure, prompting a batch-effect correction.

The library was built by means of PCR. The run used an Illumina HiSeq 2500. To reduce PCR and sequencing biases, unique molecular identifiers were built into the TCR beta cDNA libraries. Roughly 500,000 cDNA molecules were obtained for every 1 to 10 million input T cells, so each molecule roughly corresponded to one T cell. The same protocol used for the earlier healthy control dataset was applied to prepare and sequence the patient libraries. Samples belonging to the same batch were prepared together, multiplexed and sequenced on a shared HiSeq lane. Processing in the source paper ran as follows. MIGEC handled the raw barcoded reads, throwing out single-read molecular identifier groups before consensus assembly and CDR3 extraction. Clonotype tables were post-analysed with VDJtools, normalizing diversity by down-sampling all datasets to the smallest sample size. To correct batch-related cross-sample contamination, repertoire overlap clustering matched CDR3 amino acid sequences but not nucleotide sequences. The public sequencing data were trimmed at Q25 with fastp and processed into clonotypes with MiXCR by TCRdb, which kept only in-frame beta chains. Each record represents a unique CDR3 protein, reported with the most common genes and DNA among its rows. TCRdb, rather than the study authors, made the V and J calls. The sample yields roughly 600,000 distinct CDR3 sequences; roughly 45% were counted once. The top ten clones comprise under 2% of the sample.

For this clonotype: Its target antigen remains unknown. Base qualities are missing; no much larger clone stands one base away.

The CDR3 measures 19 amino acids from cysteine to phenylalanine. Just the 57-base CDR3 DNA is kept, in frame starting at base 1. V loses 6 bases of germline sequence and J loses 0 bases, and the interval between the two ends is 21 bases. TCR beta repertoires were profiled from peripheral blood of 13 young patients with multiple sclerosis to demonstrate the VDJtools post-analysis software. The multiple sclerosis patients were children and adolescents between roughly 6 and 17 years of age. In this chain, TRBV12-3 or TRBV12-4 is recombined with TRBJ2-6; TRBD1 is perhaps the D gene, given 5 matching bases. This TCR was recovered from a girl aged 5-17 years with multiple sclerosis. Sequenced input: blood. The nucleotide sequence is given as TGTGCCAGCAGCCCGCAGGGATATTTCTCCCGCTCTGGGGCCAACGTCCTGACTTTC. Its protein product is CASSPQGYFSRSGANVLTF.